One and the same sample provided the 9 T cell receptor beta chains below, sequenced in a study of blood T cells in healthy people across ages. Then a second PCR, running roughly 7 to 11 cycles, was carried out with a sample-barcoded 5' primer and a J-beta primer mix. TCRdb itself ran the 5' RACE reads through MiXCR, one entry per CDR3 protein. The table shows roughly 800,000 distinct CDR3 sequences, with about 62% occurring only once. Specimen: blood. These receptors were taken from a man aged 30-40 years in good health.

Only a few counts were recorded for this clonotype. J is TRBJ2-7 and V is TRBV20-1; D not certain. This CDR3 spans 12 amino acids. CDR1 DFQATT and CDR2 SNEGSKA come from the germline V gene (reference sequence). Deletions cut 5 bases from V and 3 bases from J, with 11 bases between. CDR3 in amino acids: CSAQDGLYEQYF. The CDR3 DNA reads TGCAGTGCTCAAGACGGTCTCTACGAGCAGTACTTC.

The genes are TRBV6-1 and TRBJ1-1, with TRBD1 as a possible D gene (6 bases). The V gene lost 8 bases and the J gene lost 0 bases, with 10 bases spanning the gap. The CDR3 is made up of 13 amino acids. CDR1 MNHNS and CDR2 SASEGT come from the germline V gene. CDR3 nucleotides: TGTGCCAGCGGGGGCAGGATGAACACTGAAGCTTTCTTT. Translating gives CASGGRMNTEAFF.

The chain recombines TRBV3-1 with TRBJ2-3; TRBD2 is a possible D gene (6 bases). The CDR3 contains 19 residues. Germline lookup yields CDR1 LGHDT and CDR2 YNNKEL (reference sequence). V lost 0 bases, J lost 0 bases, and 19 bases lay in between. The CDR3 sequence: CASSQDWGLGGASTDTQYF. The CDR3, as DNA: TGTGCCAGCAGCCAAGATTGGGGGTTGGGCGGGGCGAGCACAGATACGCAGTATTTT.

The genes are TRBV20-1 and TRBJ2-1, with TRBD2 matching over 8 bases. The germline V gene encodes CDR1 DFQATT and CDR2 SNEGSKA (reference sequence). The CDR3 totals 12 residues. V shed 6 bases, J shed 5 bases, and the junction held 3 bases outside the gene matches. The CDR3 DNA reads TGCAGTGCGACTAGCGTAGACAATGAGCAGTTCTTC. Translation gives CSATSVDNEQFF.

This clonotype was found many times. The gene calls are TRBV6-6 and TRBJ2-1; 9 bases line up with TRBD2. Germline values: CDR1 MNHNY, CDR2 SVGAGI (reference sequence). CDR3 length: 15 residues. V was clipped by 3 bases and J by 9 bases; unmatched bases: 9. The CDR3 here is CASSYAGGRAAEQFF. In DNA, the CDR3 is TGTGCCAGCAGTTATGCGGGCGGGAGGGCCGCTGAGCAGTTCTTC.

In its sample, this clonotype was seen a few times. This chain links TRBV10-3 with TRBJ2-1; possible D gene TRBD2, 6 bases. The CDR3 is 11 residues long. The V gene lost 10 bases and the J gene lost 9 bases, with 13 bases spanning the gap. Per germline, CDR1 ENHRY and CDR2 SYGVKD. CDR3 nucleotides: TGTGCCACGGGGGATTTGGTTGAGCAGTTCTTC. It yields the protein CATGDLVEQFF.

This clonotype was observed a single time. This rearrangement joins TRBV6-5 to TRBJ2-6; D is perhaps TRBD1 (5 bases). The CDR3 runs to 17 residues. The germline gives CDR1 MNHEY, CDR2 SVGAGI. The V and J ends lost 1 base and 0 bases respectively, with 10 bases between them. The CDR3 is CASSYYGATSGANVLTF. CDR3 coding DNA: TGTGCCAGCAGTTACTATGGGGCAACCTCTGGGGCCAACGTCCTGACTTTC.

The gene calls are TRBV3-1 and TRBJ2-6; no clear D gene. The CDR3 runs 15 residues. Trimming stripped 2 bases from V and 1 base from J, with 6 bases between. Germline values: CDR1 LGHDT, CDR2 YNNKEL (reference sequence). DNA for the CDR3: TGTGCCAGCAGCCAATACAGTTCTGGGGCCAACGTCCTGACTTTC. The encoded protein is CASSQYSSGANVLTF.

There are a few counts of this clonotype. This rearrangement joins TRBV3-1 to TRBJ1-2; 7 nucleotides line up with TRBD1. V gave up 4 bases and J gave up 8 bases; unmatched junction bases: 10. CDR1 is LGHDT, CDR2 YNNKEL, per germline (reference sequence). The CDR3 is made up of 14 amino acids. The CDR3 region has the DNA TGTGCCAGCAGCCGAAATACAGGGGCGCAAGGCTACACCTTC. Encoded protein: CASSRNTGAQGYTF.